Here is one T cell receptor (beta chain) with its context. This sample was included in a study of blood T cell repertoires in COVID-19. Study information: In each case, the material was cDNA or gDNA derived from T cells, B-cell-depleted T cells, or PBMCs.

In the original analysis: Quantification of nucleated cells was approximated via reference gene primer amplification. Method: immunoSEQ multiplex PCR; TCRdb's copy keeps in-frame clones and lacks some. V, J and clone size were drawn from that table, and D and trimming were deduced from the DNA. The sample holds 350,000 or so clones, around 80% seen once. The specimen was peripheral blood. This clonotype was obtained from a man aged 25-40 years with active or convalescent COVID-19.

CDR3 loop: CASSQDREETEAFF. CDR3 coding DNA: TGCGCCAGCAGTCAGGACAGGGAGGAGACTGAAGCTTTCTTT. This chain joins TRBV5-1 and TRBJ1-1; the match to TRBD1 covers 8 bases. CDR3 length: 14 residues. J was trimmed by 5 bases and V by 5 bases; bases with no gene match: 8. Per germline, CDR1 SGHRS and CDR2 YFSETQ.